The entry below describes one TCR beta chain. The data were obtained in a study of cytomegalovirus exposure and HLA in healthy donors. Trimming shortened V by 0 bases and J by 1 base, and 8 bases separated the two germline ends. Germline V gene sequence: CDR1 MNHEY, CDR2 SMNVEV (reference sequence). The CDR3 sequence is 15 residues long. 13 Jbeta primers and 60 Vbeta primers were used for the PCR. Only in-frame clones appear in the TCRdb table, and some are missing; sequencing was by immunoSEQ multiplex PCR. The repertoire holds about 110,000 clones, with around 76% as singletons. Material: PBMCs. This clonotype was sampled from a man aged 25 to 40 in good health and CMV-seropositive. The chain couples TRBV27 to TRBJ2-3; a weak D match, TRBD1 (5 bases). The CDR3 sequence: CASSLSGHRTDTQYF. CDR3 DNA: TGTGCCAGCAGTTTATCGGGGCACCGCACAGATACGCAGTATTTT.